The clone carrying this TCR beta chain was recorded at least ten times. A library of TCRbeta sequences, prepared with unique molecular identifiers, was generated. TCRdb used MiXCR to reprocess the PCR reads, holding one entry per CDR3 protein. The top ten hold less than 6.5% of the sample, which has over 400,000 distinct CDR3 sequences, under 15% seen once. The CDR3 spans 14 residues. V was pared by 6 bases and J by 5 bases, with 16 bases between. The sample originates from a study of T-cell reconstitution after alpha-beta-depleted transplantation in children. The chain combines TRBV12-3 or TRBV12-4 with TRBJ1-1; D not resolved. This TCR was recovered from a human donor who donated a stem cell graft to a child with combined immunodeficiency. The sample consisted of PBMCs from the stem cell graft donor, taken from the stem cell graft. As DNA, the CDR3 is TGTGCCAGCAGCCTCCTTTCAGGATCGACTGAAGCTTTCTTT. This translates into CASSLLSGSTEAFF.